This TCR beta chain was captured in a study of cytomegalovirus exposure and HLA in healthy donors (TCRdb year 2017). Describing the broader study: An earlier analysis of 587 of the donors reported around 280 Gb of sequence data and about 120 million unique TCR beta sequences obtained from around 180 million T cells. Class I and class II HLA loci were covered by the typing at four-digit resolution. Alongside the repertoire data, information on donor age, sex, ethnicity and CMV serostatus was compiled. Approximately 310 gigabases of sequencing data and approximately 91 million unique TCR sequences made up an early release that covered about 640 HLA-typed donors. In a later genetic analysis, genome-wide SNP genotypes for about three fifths of the 666 donors were used, and that subset was treated as a discovery cohort. High-throughput TCR immunosequencing, statistical association of individual TCRs with disease status, and machine learning were combined to predict cytomegalovirus infection status. Because of strong linkage in the cohort, five DR-DQ haplotypes were treated as single units for association and clustering. Among 300 to 500 genotyped donors of the cohort, an average of roughly 230,000 unique TCR beta nucleotide sequences was sequenced per donor, of which roughly 18% were non-productive. Along with the roughly 610-subject first cohort, a separate validation cohort of roughly 110 different subjects was used. To study patterns of TCR occurrence, a later analysis re-analyzed previously published TCR beta repertoires from 666 donors and added high-resolution HLA genotyping. The number of typed donors differed by locus: about 620-640 for A, B, C, DRB1 and DQB1; 522 for DQA1; around 610 for DPA1; and 450 to 480 for DPB1. In the later analysis, no new phenotypic data were used to find candidate immune exposures; instead, reliance was placed on TCR beta sequences and their occurrence across donors. In an earlier analysis of about 590 of the donors, high-throughput TCR beta sequencing was used to judge whether each TCR beta V gene segment behaved as functional or pseudogenic. The T cell repertoires of under 700 subjects were profiled by immunosequencing and related to cytomegalovirus serostatus. Of the 350 to 450 genotyped donors, approximately 80% fell in the genetic ancestry cluster associated with self-reported Caucasian donors. The study aimed to test whether cataloging public T cell receptors could reveal signatures of past pathogen exposure. All discovery cohort repertoires had been generated using a single sequencing platform.

Library preparation used the immunoSEQ multiplex PCR assay. A mixture of 60 forward primers for TCR Vbeta segments and 13 reverse primers for TCR Jbeta segments was used in the multiplex PCR. The CDR3 region of rearranged TCR beta genes was amplified from genomic DNA by a multiplex PCR assay. On the Illumina HiSeq System, the amplified TCR beta libraries were sequenced as 87-base-pair reads. On the authors' methods: In a later analysis, about 80 million unique TCR beta chains were counted across the 500 to 850 repertoires, and approximately 11 million of these chains were shared by at least two donors. To remove PCR and sequencing errors, raw reads were error-corrected and collapsed into unique sequences using a nearest-neighbor algorithm that merged closely related sequences. Alignment of CDR3 sequences to IMGT reference sequences was used to assign V, D and J gene segments. Each retained sequence needed at least a six-nucleotide match to both a V gene segment and a J gene segment. A rearrangement was called productive if the CDR3 had no stop codons and remained in frame with V and J, and every other rearrangement was called non-productive. Following IMGT convention, CDR3 was defined as the stretch from the second conserved V-encoded cysteine to the conserved J-encoded phenylalanine. The earlier analysis of some 550 of the donors excluded any sequence lacking an unambiguous match to a single V gene segment. In an earlier analysis of 450 to 700 of the donors, V segments were called functional above 56.7% productive rearrangements and were called segregating when the between-donor standard deviation exceeded 5%. A statistical classification framework was developed to diagnose cytomegalovirus status using the catalog of TCR beta chain sequences. In a later analysis, TCR nucleotide sequences were compared against IMGT/GENE-DB human TR gene sequences so that V and J genes could be assigned. A later analysis assigned CDR3 sequences and most-parsimonious VDJ recombination scenarios with the TCRdist pipeline. A later analysis defined each TCR beta chain by its CDR3 amino acid sequence plus V-gene family, and excluded reads lacking a unique V-gene family. In a later analysis, nearly 600 highly shared, low-generation-probability nucleotide sequences were removed to address suspected cross-contamination and a sequencing artifact. In a later analysis, a clonal expansion index for each public chain was calculated from normalized within-repertoire ranks of inferred template counts. In a later analysis, generation probabilities were computed with a VDJ recombination model fitted to out-of-frame rearrangements, and the resulting probabilities were checked against IGoR. Hypergeometric tests were used in a later analysis to score TCR-TCR, TCR-HLA and TCR-CMV co-occurrence, with a repertoire-size bias correction applied to the TCR pairs. A later analysis estimated false discovery rates by permuting HLA or CMV assignments 20 times. In a later analysis, co-occurring TCRs were grouped using DBSCAN, and TCRdist sequence similarity was added for clustering within HLA-allele-positive subsets. Repertoires with fewer than 30,000 or more than 120,000 public chains, plus five repertoires with anomalous nucleotide sharing, were excluded from co-occurrence clustering. TCRdb's version of the immuneACCESS table is confined to in-frame rearrangements and falls short of the full clone set. An unresolved V gene accounts for under half of the shortfall where checked; the remainder is of unknown origin. The V and J calls and clone size come from that table; D and trimming were worked out from the DNA. The sample contains about 140,000 clones, just over 70% of them found a single time. The top ten hold roughly 1.7% of the sample.

The cohort consisted of 670 or so healthy bone marrow donors. All cohort members were sampled while nominally healthy, although unrecorded immune exposures were likely present. The donor was CMV seronegative and belonged to the group of 350 to 400 seronegative cohort members. Each donor provided a peripheral blood sample, and peripheral blood mononuclear cells were used for TCR beta sequencing. Genomic DNA extraction from the blood cell samples was performed with the Qiagen DNeasy Blood Extraction Kit. Paper-wide results and their limitations: According to a later analysis, parvovirus B19, influenza, CMV and Epstein-Barr virus appeared linked to several top co-occurrence clusters. According to a later genetic analysis, donors in an Asian-associated ancestry cluster had fewer N-insertions in productive TCRs than the roughly 670-donor mean. Because the 87-base-pair reads could not distinguish some IMGT-functional V segments, including TRBV6-2 and TRBV6-3, those segments were excluded. Most TCR sequences were observed very rarely across donors, whereas some public TCRs were present in many individuals. In a later analysis, around 17,000 TCR beta sequences were associated with specific HLA alleles at a false discovery rate of 0.05. When HLA alleles, especially DR and DQ, strongly co-occurred, attributing TCR associations to individual alleles was difficult. Because HLA typing was missing for some donors at each locus, association tests included only the typed subset. A further reported finding was that TCR beta sequences accurately predicted the HLA-A and HLA-B alleles for most subjects in the first cohort. In vitro tests confirmed that three of the cytomegalovirus-associated TCR beta chains recognize cytomegalovirus antigens. Immune exposure information for the cohort was limited to CMV serostatus. Because counts were too low, seventeen rarely observed V segments, including chromosome 9 orphons, were excluded from the earlier analysis of 587 of the donors. Cytomegalovirus status was reported to be diagnosed by the classifier with high specificity and sensitivity in both the original and validation cohorts. V-gene and J-gene trimming of TCR beta chains was associated with a missense DCLRE1C variant in a later genetic analysis, and the association was replicated in an independent cohort. Linkage disequilibrium might explain the correlated functional status among segregating V segments, but an unknown experimental factor could not be excluded. The study gave a list of about 160 TCR beta chains associated with cytomegalovirus. Roughly uniform sequencing depth across donors was assumed in presence/absence analyses, although this assumption may not hold. According to a later analysis, TCR association rates differed among HLA loci, with DRB1 alleles showing the most associated TCRs and HLA-C alleles showing the fewest. In an earlier analysis of around 500 of the donors, most TCR beta V segments appeared in productive rearrangements about 87% or about 30% of the time, broadly matching IMGT annotations. In a later analysis, HLA-associated TCR beta chains showed more clonal expansion and lower generation probabilities than non-associated chains that were equally common. Most CMV-associated TCR beta chains appeared to be HLA-restricted in a later analysis, and the HLA associations seemed to be driven largely by CMV exposure. It was suggested by the authors that the approach could potentially be generalized to other disease states and immunological phenotypes. This cohort had only TCR beta chains sequenced, and the lack of alpha or paired-chain data limited which features could be detected. A group of highly shared sequence variants was considered likely to be a technical artifact of the sequencing pipeline.

At the junction V is shortened by 4 bases and J by 8 bases; bases outside the gene matches: 8. From the cysteine up to the phenylalanine, the CDR3 has a length of 15 residues. Left in the record is the CDR3 DNA by itself, 45 bases read in frame from the first base. The germline V gene provides CDR1 KGHSH and CDR2 LQKENI. Notes on this clone: No antigen is known for it. It has no much larger one-base neighbor in the sample; base qualities were not kept.

Material for sequencing was PBMCs. This sequence uses TRBV18 and TRBJ2-4; TRBD2 matches 10 bases in the middle. The clonotype comes from a woman younger than 45 in good health and CMV-seronegative. The CDR3 has the sequence CASSRSGGALDIQYF. The DNA reads as follows: TGTGCCAGCTCACGCAGCGGGGGGGCTTTGGACATTCAGTACTTC.